The 29 T cell receptor beta chains listed next were all sequenced from one sample in a study of graft-versus-host responses after intestinal transplantation. Measured with immunoSEQ multiplex PCR; TCRdb has only the in-frame clones, and not every one. The sample records 85,000 to 100,000 clones, about 90% being singletons. These TCRs are of unknown antigen specificity. The sequences come from unstimulated CD4+ T cells sorted from spleen or lymph node cells, collected before intestinal transplant. The receptors were gathered from a human donor who received an intestinal transplant.

This chain uses TRBV4-1 with TRBJ1-6, with 8 bases lining up with TRBD1. Germline values: CDR1 MGHRA, CDR2 YSYEKL. V gave up 3 bases and J gave up 0 bases; unmatched junction bases: 10. This CDR3 is built from 19 residues. The CDR3, as DNA: TGCGCCAGCAGCCAGGCCAGGGGGCAGACCTTCTCCTATAATTCACCCCTCCACTTT. Translated: CASSQARGQTFSYNSPLHF.

The chain employs TRBV9 and TRBJ2-3; perhaps TRBD2 as D (5 bases). Trimming shortened V by 4 bases and J by 0 bases, and 9 bases separated the two germline ends. Germline lookup yields CDR1 SGDLS and CDR2 YYNGEE. The CDR3 length is 14 residues. The CDR3 is CASSRGLSTDTQYF. DNA for the CDR3: TGTGCCAGCAGCCGAGGACTGAGCACAGATACGCAGTATTTT.

The chain links TRBV11-2 to TRBJ2-3, with 7 nucleotides matching TRBD2. The germline CDR1 and CDR2 sequences are SGHAT and FQNNGV. V shed 1 base and J 3 bases; nucleotides not matched to a gene: 1. This CDR3 is built from 14 residues. The CDR3 nucleotides read TGTGCCAGCAGCTTAGCAGCGGGGACAGATACGCAGTATTTT. Its protein is CASSLAAGTDTQYF.

V is TRBV7-3 and J is TRBJ2-2, with D possibly matching TRBD2 (7 bases). The V and J ends lost 5 bases and 2 bases respectively, with 12 bases between them. The CDR3 has 15 amino acids. Germline CDR1 reads SGHTA; CDR2 reads FQGTGA. This CDR3 is CASSERGGNTGELFF. CDR3 in DNA: TGTGCCAGCAGCGAAAGGGGGGGTAACACCGGGGAGCTGTTTTTT.

The chain employs TRBV5-1 and TRBJ2-7, with TRBD2 matching over 10 bases. With 0 bases clipped from V and 0 bases from J, the junction kept 3 bases outside the gene matches. CDR3 length equals 16 residues. Germline-derived CDR1 and CDR2 are SGHRS and YFSETQ. CDR3 DNA: TGCGCCAGCAGCTTGGGATCTAGCGGGGGCTCCTACGAGCAGTACTTC. Its protein product is CASSLGSSGGSYEQYF. The full variable domain, with the rest looked up from reference TRBV5-1 and TRBJ2-7, is KAGVTQTPRYLIKTRGQQVTLSCSPISGHRSVSWYQQTPGQGLQFLFEYFSETQRNKGNFPGRFSGRQFSNSRSEMNVSTLELGDSALYLCASSLGSSGGSYEQYFGPGTRLTVT.

This chain joins TRBV5-1 and TRBJ2-5; 7 nucleotides match TRBD2. CDR3 length: 13 residues. Germline loops: CDR1 SGHRS, CDR2 YFSETQ. V dropped 0 bases and J dropped 5; count of bases not matched to a gene: 1. CDR3 DNA: TGCGCCAGCAGCTTGGGTAGCGGGGAGACCCAGTACTTC. This codes for CASSLGSGETQYF.

This chain connects TRBV7-9 to TRBJ2-5, with 10 positions matching TRBD1. The CDR3 runs to 16 residues. The germline V gene has CDR1 SEHNR and CDR2 FQNEAQ (reference sequence). V lost 5 bases to trimming and J lost 5 bases; unmatched junction nucleotides: 11. The CDR3 here is CASSRFRQGAGETQYF. CDR3 nucleotide sequence: TGTGCCAGCAGCCGATTCCGACAGGGGGCGGGTGAGACCCAGTACTTC.

The chain employs TRBV5-1 and TRBJ1-1, with TRBD1 as a possible D gene (5 bases). CDR1 is SGHRS and CDR2 is YFSETQ in the germline V gene. The CDR3 sequence is 13 residues long. V was cut by 5 bases and J by 1 base, with 9 bases left in between. Written as DNA, the CDR3 is TGCGCCAGCAGACAGGAGACGAACACTGAAGCTTTCTTT. This encodes CASRQETNTEAFF.

This chain uses TRBV18 with TRBJ2-7; 9 bases are a match to TRBD1. There are 14 residues in the CDR3. Trimming at V came to 6 bases and at J to 7 bases, leaving 10 bases not matched to a gene. CDR1 is KGHSH, CDR2 LQKENI, per germline. The CDR3 DNA reads TGTGCCAGCTCGGACCGGGACAGGGCAGGGGAGCAGTACTTC. It is translated as CASSDRDRAGEQYF.

The rearrangement links TRBV7-9 to TRBJ2-2; D not resolved. The CDR3 totals 15 residues. The V gene's germline CDR1 is SEHNR and CDR2 FQNEAQ (reference sequence). V lost 1 base and J 0 bases, leaving 6 bases between the germline ends. CDR3 loop: CASSLGLANTGELFF. The CDR3 nucleotides are TGTGCCAGCAGCTTAGGACTCGCGAACACCGGGGAGCTGTTTTTT.

This clone was recorded once. The rearrangement uses TRBV14 and TRBJ2-1; 7 bases map to TRBD2. The CDR3 is made up of 16 amino acids. The V and J ends lost 0 bases and 2 bases, in that order; junction bases with no gene match: 4. In germline, CDR1 is SGHDN, CDR2 FVKESK. The CDR3 DNA reads TGTGCCAGCAGCCAAGATCGGGGGACTACCTACAATGAGCAGTTCTTC. Translation gives CASSQDRGTTYNEQFF.

The count of this clone is one. V is TRBV29-1 and J is TRBJ1-2; 7 nucleotides agree with TRBD1. The CDR3 contains 12 residues. Germline CDR1 and CDR2: SQVTM and ANQGSEA. The trim removed 7 bases at V and 5 bases at J, leaving 7 bases unmatched. CDR3 protein: CSARDRIYGYTF. CDR3 DNA: TGCAGCGCCCGGGACAGAATTTATGGCTACACCTTC.

The chain couples TRBV6-5 to TRBJ2-7; a possible D gene is TRBD1 (5 bases). CDR1 MNHEY and CDR2 SVGAGI come from the germline V gene. The CDR3 contains 11 residues. Trimming took off 6 bases at V and 3 bases at J, with 6 bases between the two ends. CDR3 loop: CASRDSYEQYF. In nucleotides, the CDR3 is TGTGCCAGCAGAGACAGCTACGAGCAGTACTTC.

The CDR3 coding sequence is TGCGCCAGCAGCTTGCGGGTACAGGGCACTGAAGCTTTCTTT. Its translation is CASSLRVQGTEAFF. V gene TRBV5-1 combines with J gene TRBJ1-1; TRBD1 is a possible D gene (6 bases). The V gene's germline CDR1 is SGHRS and CDR2 YFSETQ. The CDR3 is made up of 14 amino acids. V was shortened by 1 base and J by 4 bases, with 11 bases between the two germline ends.

This rearrangement joins TRBV6-1 to TRBJ2-7; TRBD2 agrees at 7 bases. Germline V gene sequence: CDR1 MNHNS, CDR2 SASEGT. Unmatched junction bases numbered 10, after V lost 3 bases and J lost 2 bases. The CDR3 runs 16 residues. The CDR3, as DNA: TGTGCCAGCAGTGACCCGGGGGGAGTAACTACCTACGAGCAGTACTTC. Translating it yields CASSDPGGVTTYEQYF.

The V and J genes are TRBV21-1 and TRBJ1-2. TRBV21-1 is deemed a pseudogene. The CDR3 is made up of 15 amino acids. The CDR3 spells CASSKHWGGNYGYTF. Written as DNA, the CDR3 is TGTGCCAGCAGCAAACATTGGGGAGGGAACTATGGCTACACCTTC.

The chain joins TRBV5-1 to TRBJ2-3; D is unclear. Germline assignment: CDR1 SGHRS and CDR2 YFSETQ. CDR3 length: 15 amino acids. V gave up 0 bases and J gave up 4 bases, with 12 bases separating them. The CDR3, as DNA: TGCGCCAGCAGCTTGGGAACATTTGAAGCAGATACGCAGTATTTT. It specifies CASSLGTFEADTQYF.

The chain uses TRBV29-1 and TRBJ2-5; D is unresolved. CDR1 and CDR2 (germline): SQVTM, ANQGSEA. The CDR3 sequence is 11 residues long. V was clipped by 4 bases and J by 2 bases, with 5 bases between them. Written as DNA, the CDR3 is TGCAGCGTTGGCAGACAAGAGACCCAGTACTTC. The encoded protein is CSVGRQETQYF. Combining the CDR3 with reference TRBV29-1 and TRBJ2-5 gives the whole variable domain SAVISQKPSRDICQRGTSLTIQCQVDSQVTMMFWYRQQPGQSLTLIATANQGSEATYESGFVIDKFPISRPNLTFSTLTVSNMSPEDSSIYLCSVGRQETQYFGPGTRLLVL.

Written as DNA, the CDR3 is TGCACCAGCAGCCAAAGACCCCCGGGGGGGGCCGGGGAGACCCAGTACTTC. Its protein product is CTSSQRPPGGAGETQYF. This sequence joins TRBV1 and TRBJ2-5; the D call in the table, TRBD2, was not verified against the DNA. TRBV1 is a documented pseudogene. This CDR3 has 17 amino acids.

This clone was picked up one time. This sequence joins TRBV5-4 and TRBJ1-3, with a weak D call TRBD1 (5 bases). V was cut by 4 bases and J by 4 bases, with 12 bases left in between. Per germline, CDR1 SGHNT and CDR2 YYREEE (reference sequence). This CDR3 region has 14 residues. In DNA form, the CDR3 reads TGTGCCAGCAGCCCGTCCAGGGCGGGAAACACCATATATTTT. It specifies CASSPSRAGNTIYF.

The chain recombines TRBV5-8 with TRBJ1-4, with TRBD1 matching 7 bases. CDR1 is SGHTS and CDR2 is YDEGEE in the germline V gene. After removal of 2 bases from V and 4 bases from J, the junction contained 5 bases not matched to a gene. This CDR3 region has 15 residues. DNA for the CDR3: TGTGCCAGCAGCTTCTTGGGACAGTTTAATGAAAAACTGTTTTTT. Translating gives CASSFLGQFNEKLFF.

V gene TRBV29-1 combines with J gene TRBJ1-2; 8 nucleotides line up with TRBD1. Looked up from germline, CDR1 is SQVTM and CDR2 is ANQGSEA. Losses at the gene ends were 6 bases for V and 6 bases for J; bases not matched to a gene: 9. This CDR3 is built from 13 residues. This CDR3 is CSVRETGVHGYTF. CDR3 nucleotides: TGCAGCGTCCGGGAGACAGGGGTCCATGGCTACACCTTC.

The chain joins TRBV5-4 to TRBJ1-6, with 7 bases matching TRBD1. Germline lookup yields CDR1 SGHNT and CDR2 YYREEE (reference sequence). CDR3 length equals 15 residues. Losses at the gene ends were 0 bases for V and 7 bases for J; bases not matched to a gene: 4. This CDR3 is CASSLVGTANSPLHF. CDR3 DNA: TGTGCCAGCAGCTTGGTGGGGACAGCGAATTCACCCCTCCACTTT.

The chain links TRBV5-6 to TRBJ2-7, with D tentatively TRBD1 (5 bases). The V gene's germline CDR1 is SGHDT and CDR2 YYEEEE. Trimming stripped 0 bases from V and 3 bases from J, with 10 bases between. The CDR3 sequence is 14 residues long. The CDR3 protein is CASSLEQGLYEQYF. DNA for the CDR3: TGTGCCAGCAGCTTGGAGCAGGGTCTCTACGAGCAGTACTTC.

The V gene is TRBV19, the J gene TRBJ1-1; 7 positions match TRBD1. This CDR3 has 11 amino acids. CDR1 LNHDA and CDR2 SQIVND come from the germline V gene (reference sequence). V was pared by 6 bases and J by 11 bases, with 6 bases of the junction left unmatched. The CDR3 reads CASRTTGFAFF. In DNA form, the CDR3 reads TGTGCCAGTAGGACGACAGGGTTCGCTTTCTTT.

There are a few counts of this clone. The chain is built from TRBV6-1 and TRBJ1-5; a weak D match, TRBD1 (5 bases). Trimming took off 2 bases at V and 6 bases at J, with 14 bases between the two ends. Looked up from germline, CDR1 is MNHNS and CDR2 is SASEGT. The CDR3 is made up of 15 amino acids. CDR3 DNA: TGTGCCAGCAGTGAACACGGGGGTTTGGGTCAGCCCCAGCATTTT. Translated, it gives CASSEHGGLGQPQHF.

The rearrangement joins TRBV5-1 to TRBJ1-2; D is unclear. CDR1 is SGHRS, CDR2 YFSETQ, per germline. The CDR3 length is 14 residues. Trimming took off 7 bases at V and 2 bases at J, with 15 bases between the two ends. The CDR3 coding sequence is TGCGCCAGCGCATCCGGACTACCGAACTATGGCTACACCTTC. It specifies CASASGLPNYGYTF. The full variable domain, with the rest looked up from reference TRBV5-1 and TRBJ1-2, is KAGVTQTPRYLIKTRGQQVTLSCSPISGHRSVSWYQQTPGQGLQFLFEYFSETQRNKGNFPGRFSGRQFSNSRSEMNVSTLELGDSALYLCASASGLPNYGYTFGSGTRLTVV.

The chain has TRBV2 and TRBJ2-3; tentative D call: TRBD2 (5 bases). Germline loops: CDR1 SNHLY, CDR2 FYNNEI. The V end lost 5 bases, the J end lost 3 bases, and 15 bases lay between the germline ends. CDR3 length: 15 residues. In DNA form, the CDR3 reads TGTGCCAGCAGTCCCGCTAGCAGTTTGACAGATACGCAGTATTTT. As protein: CASSPASSLTDTQYF. The variable domain in full, completed from reference TRBV2 and TRBJ2-3, reads EPEVTQTPSHQVTQMGQEVILRCVPISNHLYFYWYRQILGQKVEFLVSFYNNEISEKSEIFDDQFSVERPDGSNFTLKIRSTKLEDSAMYFCASSPASSLTDTQYFGPGTRLTVL.

The chain uses TRBV5-1 and TRBJ2-2, with 7 bases lining up with TRBD2. Germline CDR1 is SGHRS and CDR2 is YFSETQ. This CDR3 spans 16 amino acids. With 0 bases clipped from V and 0 bases from J, the junction kept 2 bases outside the gene matches. The CDR3 DNA sequence: TGCGCCAGCAGCTTGGGGAGCGGGGCGAACACCGGGGAGCTGTTTTTT. Protein product: CASSLGSGANTGELFF.